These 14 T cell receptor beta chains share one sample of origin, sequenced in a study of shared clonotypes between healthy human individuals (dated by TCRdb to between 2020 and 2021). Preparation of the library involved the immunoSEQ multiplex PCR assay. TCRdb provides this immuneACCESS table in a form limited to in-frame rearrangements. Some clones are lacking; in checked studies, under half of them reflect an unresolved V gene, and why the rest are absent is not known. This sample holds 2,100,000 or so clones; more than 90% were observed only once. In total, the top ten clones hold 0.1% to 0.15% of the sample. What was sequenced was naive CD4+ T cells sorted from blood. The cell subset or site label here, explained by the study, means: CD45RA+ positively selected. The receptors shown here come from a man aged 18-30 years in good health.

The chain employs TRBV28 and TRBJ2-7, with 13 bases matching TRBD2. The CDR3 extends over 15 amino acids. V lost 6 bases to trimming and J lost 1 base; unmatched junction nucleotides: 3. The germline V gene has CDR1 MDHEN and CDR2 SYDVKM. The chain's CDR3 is CASSSLAGGSYEQYF. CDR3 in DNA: TGTGCCAGCAGCTCACTAGCGGGGGGGTCCTACGAGCAGTACTTC.

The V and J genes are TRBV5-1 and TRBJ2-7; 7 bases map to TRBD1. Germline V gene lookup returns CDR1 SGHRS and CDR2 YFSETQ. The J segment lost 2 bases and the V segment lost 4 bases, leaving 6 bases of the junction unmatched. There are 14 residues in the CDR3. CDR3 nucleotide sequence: TGCGCCAGCAGCCCGGACAGGAGCCCCTACGAGCAGTACTTC. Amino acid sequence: CASSPDRSPYEQYF.

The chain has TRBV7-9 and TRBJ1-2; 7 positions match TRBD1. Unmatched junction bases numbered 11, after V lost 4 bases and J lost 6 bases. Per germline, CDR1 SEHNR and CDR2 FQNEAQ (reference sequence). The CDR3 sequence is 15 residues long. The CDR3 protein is CASSSWGTEKDGYTF. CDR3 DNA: TGTGCCAGCAGCTCATGGGGGACAGAAAAGGATGGCTACACCTTC. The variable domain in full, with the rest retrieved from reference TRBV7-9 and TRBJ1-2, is DTGVSQNPRHKITKRGQNVTFRCDPISEHNRLYWYRQTLGQGPEFLTYFQNEAQLEKSRLLSDRFSAERPKGSFSTLEIQRTEQGDSAMYLCASSSWGTEKDGYTFGSGTRLTVV.

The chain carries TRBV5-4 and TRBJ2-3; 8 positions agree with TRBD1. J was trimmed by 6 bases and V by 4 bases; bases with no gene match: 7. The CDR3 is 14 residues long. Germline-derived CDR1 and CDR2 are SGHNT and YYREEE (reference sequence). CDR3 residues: CASSVTGVRDTQYF. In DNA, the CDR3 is TGTGCCAGCAGCGTGACAGGGGTGAGGGATACGCAGTATTTT.

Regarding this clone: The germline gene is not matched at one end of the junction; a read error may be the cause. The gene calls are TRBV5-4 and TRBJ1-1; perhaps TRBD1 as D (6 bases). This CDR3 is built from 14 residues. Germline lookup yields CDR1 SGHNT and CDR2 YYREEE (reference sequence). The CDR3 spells CASRLDRPSTEAFF. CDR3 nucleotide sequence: TGTGCCAGCAGGTTGGACAGACCCTCTACTGAAGCTTTCTTT.

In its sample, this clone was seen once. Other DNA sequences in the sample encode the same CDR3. This CDR3 reads CASSYSRDTEAFF. CDR3 bases: TGTGCCAGCAGTTACTCGAGGGACACTGAAGCTTTCTTT. V is TRBV6-5 and J is TRBJ1-1; D unclear. This CDR3 comprises 13 residues. Germline assignment: CDR1 MNHEY and CDR2 SVGAGI. V was cut by 0 bases and J by 3 bases, with 5 bases left in between.

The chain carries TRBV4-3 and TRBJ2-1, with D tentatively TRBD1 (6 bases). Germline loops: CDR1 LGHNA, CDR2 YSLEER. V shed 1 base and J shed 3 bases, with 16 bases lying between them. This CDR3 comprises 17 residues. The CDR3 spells CASSQAPTGRNYNEQFF. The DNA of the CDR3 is TGCGCCAGCAGCCAAGCCCCCACAGGGAGAAACTACAATGAGCAGTTCTTC.

The CDR3 nucleotides are TGTGCCAGCAGCCCTTCCGGGGGACAGGGTAGCTCCTACGAGCAGTACTTC. Protein: CASSPSGGQGSSYEQYF. V gene TRBV21-1 combines with J gene TRBJ2-7; TRBD1 is the table's D call and was not checked against the DNA. TRBV21-1 is described as a pseudogene. This CDR3 is 17 amino acids long.

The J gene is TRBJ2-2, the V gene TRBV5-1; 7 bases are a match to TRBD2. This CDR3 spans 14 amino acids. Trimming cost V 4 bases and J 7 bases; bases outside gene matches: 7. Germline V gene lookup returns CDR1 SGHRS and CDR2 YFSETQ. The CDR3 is CASSNGLVFGELFF. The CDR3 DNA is TGCGCCAGCAGCAACGGACTAGTTTTCGGGGAGCTGTTTTTT.

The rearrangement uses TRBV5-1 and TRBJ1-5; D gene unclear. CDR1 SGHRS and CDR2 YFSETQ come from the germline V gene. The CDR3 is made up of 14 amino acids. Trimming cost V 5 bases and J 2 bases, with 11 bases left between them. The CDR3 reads CASRPDGGNQPQHF. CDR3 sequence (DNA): TGCGCCAGCAGACCGGACGGAGGCAATCAGCCCCAGCATTTT.

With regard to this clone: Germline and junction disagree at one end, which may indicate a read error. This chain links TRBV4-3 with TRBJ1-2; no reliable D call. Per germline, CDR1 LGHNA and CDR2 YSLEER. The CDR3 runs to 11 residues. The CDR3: CASSPKIPLAF. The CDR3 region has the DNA TGCGCCAGCAGCCCAAAGATCCCATTGGCCTTC.

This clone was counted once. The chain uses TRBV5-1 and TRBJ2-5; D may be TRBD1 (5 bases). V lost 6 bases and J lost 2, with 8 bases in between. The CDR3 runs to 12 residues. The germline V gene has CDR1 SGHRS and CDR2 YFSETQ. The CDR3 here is CASKRQQETQYF. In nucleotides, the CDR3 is TGCGCCAGCAAGCGACAGCAAGAGACCCAGTACTTC. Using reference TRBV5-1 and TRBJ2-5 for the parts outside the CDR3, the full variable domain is KAGVTQTPRYLIKTRGQQVTLSCSPISGHRSVSWYQQTPGQGLQFLFEYFSETQRNKGNFPGRFSGRQFSNSRSEMNVSTLELGDSALYLCASKRQQETQYFGPGTRLLVL.

CDR3 nucleotide sequence: TGTGCCAGCAGCGTAGCCGGCCGGACTAGCGGGAGGGGTGAGCAGTTCTTC. Protein: CASSVAGRTSGRGEQFF. This chain connects TRBV9 to TRBJ2-1; TRBD2 agrees at 15 bases. The CDR3 length is 17 residues. Germline loops: CDR1 SGDLS, CDR2 YYNGEE. J gave up 9 bases and V 0 bases, and 7 bases lay outside the gene matches.

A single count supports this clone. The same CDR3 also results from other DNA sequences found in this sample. CDR3 nucleotides: TGCGCCAGCAGCTTGGACTCACGGGGCACTGAAGCTTTCTTT. Its translation is CASSLDSRGTEAFF. This chain links TRBV5-1 with TRBJ1-1; D not resolved. Trimming left V 0 bases short and J 4 bases short, with 10 bases between. Germline V gene sequence: CDR1 SGHRS, CDR2 YFSETQ. The CDR3 runs 14 residues.